Following are 6 T cell receptor beta chains from one sample sequenced in a study of blood T cells in healthy people across ages. A second PCR, run for about 6 to 12 cycles, used a sample-barcoded 5' primer plus a J-beta primer mix. TCRdb re-called the 5' RACE reads with MiXCR, one entry per CDR3 protein. The sample holds 850,000 to 950,000 distinct CDR3 sequences, 29% seen once. The sequenced sample was blood. Receptors were obtained from a woman over 75 in good health.

About this clonotype itself: The junction shows a germline mismatch at one end, possibly a read error. The V gene is TRBV27, the J gene TRBJ1-1; D may be TRBD1 (5 bases). Germline values: CDR1 MNHEY, CDR2 SMNVEV (reference sequence). The CDR3 is 18 residues long. The CDR3 reads CAGSPGWGKGLGNTEAFF. The DNA of the CDR3 is TGTGCCGGCAGTCCAGGGTGGGGGAAAGGGCTGGGGAACACTGAAGCTTTCTTT.

The rearrangement joins TRBV7-2 to TRBJ1-1; D not certain. V lost 0 bases and J 3 bases, leaving 11 bases between the germline ends. Germline V gene sequence: CDR1 SGHTA, CDR2 FQGNSA. This CDR3 region has 15 residues. The CDR3 nucleotides read TGTGCCAGCAGCTTAGCGTTGGTGAGGGACACTGAAGCTTTCTTT. This translates into CASSLALVRDTEAFF.

This clonotype has at least ten counts. The chain has TRBV29-1 and TRBJ2-1; perhaps TRBD1 as D (6 bases). The V end lost 5 bases, the J end lost 7 bases, and 15 bases lay between the germline ends. The CDR3 is 13 amino acids. Germline CDR1 is SQVTM and CDR2 is ANQGSEA. The CDR3 nucleotides are TGCAGCGTTAGACAGGATACAGGGAATGAGCAGTTCTTC. Translation gives CSVRQDTGNEQFF.

The genes are TRBV18 and TRBJ2-3; D is unresolved. Trimming took 0 bases from V and 1 from J, leaving 8 bases between them. CDR3 length: 15 residues. Germline CDR1 is KGHSH and CDR2 is LQKENI. The CDR3 here is CASSPPVGRTDTQYF. The CDR3 DNA follows: TGTGCCAGCTCACCACCGGTCGGACGCACAGATACGCAGTATTTT.

This clonotype was counted many times. The chain employs TRBV28 and TRBJ2-6; D is undetermined. Trimming left V 7 bases short and J 3 bases short, with 13 bases between. Germline assignment: CDR1 MDHEN and CDR2 SYDVKM. CDR3 length equals 15 residues. The CDR3 protein is CASTPSDGGANVLTF. The CDR3 DNA sequence: TGTGCCAGCACTCCCAGTGATGGTGGGGCCAACGTCCTGACTTTC.

This clonotype was counted many times. A much larger clonotype is one base distant, so this may be a read error. This chain uses TRBV20-1 with TRBJ2-1; perhaps TRBD2 as D (6 bases). Germline V gene sequence: CDR1 DFQATT, CDR2 SNEGSKA (reference sequence). CDR3 length: 16 residues. CDR3 sequence: CSARDYGGSTYSEQFF. CDR3 bases: TGCAGTGCTAGGGATTATGGGGGGTCAACCTACAGTGAGCAGTTCTTC.